The 4 T cell receptor beta chains below come from one sample, sequenced in a study of blood T cell repertoires in COVID-19 (TCRdb year 2020). Library construction relied on the immunoSEQ multiplex PCR assay. Entries here come from immuneACCESS through TCRdb and include only in-frame sequences with V and J called. Some clones fail to appear in such tables; in the studies checked, an unresolved V gene covers under half of the shortfall, and the cause of the remainder is unknown. Across this sample there are about 50,000 clones, with 85% to 90% seen only once. The ten largest clones take up around 6% of the sample. The sequenced sample consisted of peripheral blood. Receptors were obtained from a man in his fifties or sixties with acute or convalescent COVID-19.

V gene TRBV18 combines with J gene TRBJ1-5; 7 bases agree with TRBD1. The junction had 7 bases not matched to a gene; V was cut back by 4 bases and J by 4 bases. The CDR3 spans 15 residues. In germline, CDR1 is KGHSH, CDR2 LQKENI. CDR3 amino acids: CASSRTTGANQPQHF. In DNA, the CDR3 is TGTGCCAGCTCACGTACAACAGGGGCGAATCAGCCCCAGCATTTT.

J is TRBJ1-3 and V is TRBV13; possibly TRBD1 for D (5 bases). CDR3 size: 14 residues. CDR1 is PRHDT, CDR2 FYEKMQ, per germline (reference sequence). Between the trimmed V and J ends, which lost 5 bases and 7 bases, there was a span of 15 bases. CDR3 coding DNA: TGTGCCAGCAGCGCCCCAGGGATTGGGAACACCATATATTTT. It codes for CASSAPGIGNTIYF.

The rearrangement joins TRBV28 to TRBJ1-1; TRBD1 matches 7 bases. Germline V gives CDR1 MDHEN, CDR2 SYDVKM. This CDR3 has 14 amino acids. The V and J ends lost 6 bases and 6 bases, in that order; junction bases with no gene match: 10. The CDR3 DNA sequence: TGTGCCAGCAGATCACAGGGGAAGGATCCTGAAGCTTTCTTT. Its translation: CASRSQGKDPEAFF.

The rearrangement joins TRBV27 to TRBJ1-6; 9 positions agree with TRBD1. J was trimmed by 8 bases and V by 7 bases; bases with no gene match: 3. Germline-derived CDR1 and CDR2 are MNHEY and SMNVEV (reference sequence). CDR3 length: 13 amino acids. The CDR3 region is CASKGTGHSPLHF. CDR3 bases: TGTGCCAGCAAGGGGACAGGGCATTCACCCCTCCACTTT.